Listed here are 18 T cell receptor beta chains from one sample, sequenced in a study of shared clonotypes between healthy human individuals. The repertoire was sequenced with immunoSEQ multiplex PCR; TCRdb's copy has only in-frame clones and lacks some. The sample carries under 650,000 clones, 96% recorded once. The sequencing input was naive CD4+ T cells sorted from blood. Subset indicated: CD45RA+ positively selected. The receptors were gathered from a woman in her 30s in good health.

The chain couples TRBV6-1 to TRBJ2-7, with a weak D call TRBD2 (6 bases). The V gene lost 1 base and the J gene lost 0 bases, with 13 bases spanning the gap. Germline values: CDR1 MNHNS, CDR2 SASEGT. This CDR3 region has 16 residues. The CDR3 sequence is CASSEGTSRSSYEQYF. In nucleotides, the CDR3 is TGTGCCAGCAGTGAAGGTACTAGCCGGAGCTCCTACGAGCAGTACTTC.

The chain couples TRBV10-3 to TRBJ1-1, with TRBD1 as a possible D gene (6 bases). Trimming stripped 4 bases from V and 4 bases from J, with 13 bases between. Looked up from germline, CDR1 is ENHRY and CDR2 is SYGVKD. The CDR3 is 14 amino acids. DNA for the CDR3: TGTGCCATCAGTGCCGGGGGGCGCGGCACTGAAGCTTTCTTT. Translated: CAISAGGRGTEAFF.

The chain links TRBV9 to TRBJ2-3, with 7 bases identical to TRBD2. V was clipped by 0 bases and J by 0 bases; unmatched bases: 4. CDR1 is SGDLS, CDR2 YYNGEE, per germline. This CDR3 comprises 16 residues. The CDR3 region is CASSVGAGPSTDTQYF. For the CDR3, the DNA is TGTGCCAGCAGCGTAGGAGCGGGGCCCAGCACAGATACGCAGTATTTT.

CDR3 in amino acids: CASSEGGTYNEQFF. CDR3 nucleotide sequence: TGTGCCAGCAGCGAAGGCGGGACCTACAATGAGCAGTTCTTC. The chain links TRBV5-4 to TRBJ2-1; the D gene is possibly TRBD2 (6 bases). Germline V gene lookup returns CDR1 SGHNT and CDR2 YYREEE (reference sequence). The CDR3 contains 14 residues. V gave up 4 bases and J gave up 2 bases, with 10 bases separating them.

This chain joins TRBV5-1 and TRBJ2-2, with D perhaps TRBD1 (5 bases). The CDR3 covers 15 residues. Trimming cost V 0 bases and J 3 bases, with 9 bases left between them. Germline-derived CDR1 and CDR2 are SGHRS and YFSETQ. The CDR3 bases are TGCGCCAGCAGCTTGGAAGGACACCACACCGGGGAGCTGTTTTTT. This encodes CASSLEGHHTGELFF.

CDR3 sequence (DNA): TGTGCCAGCAGCTGGGTAGACGAGCAGTACTTC. Its protein is CASSWVDEQYF. The chain links TRBV27 to TRBJ2-5; D unresolved. The J call may be faulty, since TRBJ2-7 better matches the DNA end. This CDR3 has 11 residues. CDR1 and CDR2 (germline): MNHEY, SMNVEV (reference sequence).

The chain carries TRBV20-1 and TRBJ1-6; no firm D call. The CDR3 spans 11 residues. The germline V gene encodes CDR1 DFQATT and CDR2 SNEGSKA (reference sequence). V was cut by 5 bases and J by 11 bases, with 10 bases left in between. The CDR3 here is CSARREPPLHF. The CDR3 DNA reads as TGCAGTGCTCGCCGAGAACCACCCCTCCACTTT.

The chain uses TRBV14 and TRBJ1-4; the D gene is possibly TRBD1 (5 bases). Between the trimmed V and J ends, which lost 0 bases and 8 bases, there was a span of 13 bases. Looked up from germline, CDR1 is SGHDN and CDR2 is FVKESK. CDR3 length equals 15 residues. CDR3 sequence: CASSQDGGKGEKLFF. The CDR3 DNA is TGTGCCAGCAGCCAAGATGGGGGTAAGGGAGAAAAACTGTTTTTT.

This chain uses TRBV7-3 with TRBJ2-1, with 9 bases fitting TRBD2. V lost 0 bases to trimming and J lost 7 bases; unmatched junction nucleotides: 7. The length of the CDR3 is 16 residues. Germline CDR1 is SGHTA and CDR2 is FQGTGA. CDR3 amino acids: CASSLTIAGGWNEQFF. The CDR3 DNA sequence: TGTGCCAGCAGCTTAACGATCGCGGGAGGGTGGAATGAGCAGTTCTTC.

This rearrangement joins TRBV5-4 to TRBJ1-1; 7 nucleotides agree with TRBD1. The CDR3 is 15 residues long. V lost 0 bases to trimming and J lost 8 bases; unmatched junction nucleotides: 10. The germline V gene encodes CDR1 SGHNT and CDR2 YYREEE (reference sequence). The CDR3 sequence is CASSLGGGDPREAFF. For the CDR3, the DNA is TGTGCCAGCAGCTTGGGAGGGGGCGACCCAAGGGAAGCTTTCTTT.

This clone has only a few counts. This chain uses TRBV18 with TRBJ1-1, with D possibly TRBD1 on 6 matching bases. This CDR3 contains 15 residues. The V end lost 1 base, the J end lost 7 bases, and 16 bases lay between the germline ends. The V gene's germline CDR1 is KGHSH and CDR2 LQKENI. The CDR3 nucleotides read TGTGCCAGCTCACCACTTCCAGGGGAGGGCGGTGAAGCTTTCTTT. Its translation is CASSPLPGEGGEAFF.

V gene TRBV9 combines with J gene TRBJ2-7; 8 nucleotides match TRBD1. This CDR3 has 14 residues. The V segment lost 3 bases and the J segment 4 bases; nucleotides outside the gene matches: 6. Germline values: CDR1 SGDLS, CDR2 YYNGEE. The chain's CDR3 is CASSEGQELYEQYF. The CDR3 region has the DNA TGTGCCAGCAGCGAGGGACAGGAGCTATACGAGCAGTACTTC.

The rearrangement links TRBV19 to TRBJ2-5, with a weak D call TRBD2 (7 bases). Germline loops: CDR1 LNHDA, CDR2 SQIVND (reference sequence). CDR3 length: 12 residues. V lost 5 bases to trimming and J lost 5 bases, with 9 bases between them. The CDR3 bases are TGTGCCAGTAGTGGGGGGGCGGAGACCCAGTACTTC. It specifies CASSGGAETQYF.

V usage is TRBV7-6 and J usage is TRBJ2-2; unclear D gene. Trimming cost V 1 base and J 2 bases, with 8 bases left between them. The CDR3 extends over 15 amino acids. From germline, CDR1 is SGHVS and CDR2 FNYEAQ. The CDR3 reads CASSLGTANTGELFF. CDR3 in DNA: TGTGCCAGCAGCTTAGGGACGGCTAACACCGGGGAGCTGTTTTTT. The full variable domain, with the rest looked up from reference TRBV7-6 and TRBJ2-2, is GAGVSQSPRYKVTKRGQDVALRCDPISGHVSLYWYRQALGQGPEFLTYFNYEAQQDKSGLPNDRFSAERPEGSISTLTIQRTEQRDSAMYRCASSLGTANTGELFFGEGSRLTVL.

In nucleotides, the CDR3 is TGCGCCAGCAGCGAGTCGCAGGGGTCTACGCAGTATTTT. Translated: CASSESQGSTQYF. The chain joins TRBV5-1 to TRBJ2-3; a possible D gene is TRBD1 (6 bases). The length of the CDR3 is 13 residues. Trimming pared 4 bases from V and 8 bases from J, leaving 14 bases between. The germline V gene encodes CDR1 SGHRS and CDR2 YFSETQ.

V is TRBV28 and J is TRBJ1-2; D is unresolved. Per the germline V gene, CDR1 is MDHEN and CDR2 is SYDVKM. The germline V and J ends were trimmed by 2 bases and 4 bases, with 14 bases remaining between them. The CDR3 length is 15 residues. CDR3 sequence (DNA): TGTGCCAGCAGTTTAGAAAGAGGTCCCTCCTATGGCTACACCTTC. This gives the protein CASSLERGPSYGYTF.

This sequence joins TRBV13 and TRBJ1-2; D is undetermined. Germline CDR1 and CDR2: PRHDT and FYEKMQ (reference sequence). V was shortened by 4 bases and J by 5 bases, with 11 bases between the two germline ends. This CDR3 contains 13 residues. The CDR3 here is CASSSTPSYGYTF. The CDR3 nucleotides read TGTGCCAGCAGCTCTACCCCCTCGTATGGCTACACCTTC.

This rearrangement joins TRBV19 to TRBJ2-7; D is possibly TRBD1 (6 bases). Trimming took off 1 base at V and 2 bases at J, with 15 bases between the two ends. The CDR3 is 16 residues long. Germline V gene lookup returns CDR1 LNHDA and CDR2 SQIVND (reference sequence). The CDR3 nucleotides are TGTGCCAGTAGTATAGCCAGGGGCAGGGGCGCCTACGAGCAGTACTTC. Amino acids: CASSIARGRGAYEQYF.